In its sample, the clone carrying this T cell receptor beta chain was seen a few times. What it recognizes is unknown. V lost 2 bases and J lost 3; bases outside the gene matches: 8. Germline V gene lookup returns CDR1 MRHNA and CDR2 SNTAGT. The CDR3 spans 16 residues. Primers included in the PCR were 60 Vbeta and 13 Jbeta primers. The assay was immunoSEQ multiplex PCR, and TCRdb's table has in-frame clones only and misses some. The sample holds 150,000 to 200,000 clones, 78% seen once. The sample belongs to a study of cytomegalovirus exposure and HLA in healthy donors. Findings and caveats of the study: The authors judged a highly shared variant cluster likely a sequencing artifact. HLA alleles showed associations with 16,951 TCR beta sequences in a later analysis, at a 0.05 false discovery rate.

Input material: PBMCs. The V call is TRBV6-4, the J call TRBJ2-3; 7 bases are shared with TRBD2. The receptor comes from a woman aged 25 to 45 in good health and CMV-seropositive. The CDR3 region is CASSDGGTGGTDTQYF. The DNA of the CDR3 is TGTGCCAGCAGTGACGGCGGGACGGGAGGAACAGATACGCAGTATTTT.